This T cell receptor beta chain comes out of a study of T cell responses to AZD1222 COVID-19 vaccine (dated by TCRdb to 2020 to 2022). Describing the broader study: A total of 233 trial participants underwent TCR sequencing, of whom around 200 received two doses of AZD1222 and about 25 received two doses of the MenACWY control vaccine. Trial participants were enrolled into age subgroups of 18-55, 56-69 and 70-plus years, which contained about 150, 27 and 61 TCR-sequenced participants, respectively. What the research found in general, with its limitations: Most participants were white British and females outnumbered males, and the authors suggested that clonal diversity may have been underestimated. The vaccine-associated CD4 TCRs covered the entire spike protein, and the dominant responses fell in regions 160-218 and 743-854. Because no samples from the day 14 peak response were available, repertoires could be characterized only after the peak T cell response. Only 5 to 7 AZD1222 recipients were SARS-CoV-2 seropositive at baseline, limiting conclusions about previously exposed vaccinees. A significant rise in spike-specific TCR breadth and depth was observed after two AZD1222 doses relative to day 0 and relative to MenACWY recipients. In the small 56-69-year group, the increase in depth fell short of significance, most likely because of low power. Reportedly, almost half of the unique spike-specific TCRs recognized epitopes lying outside the regions that are mutated in the B.1.351 and B.1.1.7 variants.

Comments on this clone: Its antigen is unknown. Qualities for individual bases were not recorded, and no much larger clone is one base off.

The CDR3 regions of human TCRbeta chains were analyzed by immunosequencing. For the original study's pipeline: TCRs in the repertoires were matched against a reference library of SARS-CoV-2-specific TCRs that had been generated with the MIRA antigen-specificity platform. Breadth was defined as the fraction of unique TCRs that were SARS-CoV-2-associated. Depth was defined as the fraction of total T cells that were SARS-CoV-2-associated. Each spike-specific TCR was assigned to its reactive spike region and to a CD4 or CD8 class using the MIRA data. Log10-transformed breadth and depth values were compared by one-way ANOVA with Sidak's multiple comparisons tests. Held by TCRdb, this immuneACCESS table contains in-frame sequences only and omits some clones. Under half of the omission traces to an unresolved V gene where checked; the cause of the rest is unknown. The V and J calls and clone size are taken from that table; D and trimming were inferred from the DNA. In this sample the table shows roughly 120,000 clones, roughly nine tenths of which occur a single time. The ten most abundant clones make up 1.5% to 2% of the sample.

Sequences LGHDT (CDR1) and YNNKEL (CDR2) are obtained from the germline V gene (reference sequence). V is reduced by 0 bases and J by 8 bases, leaving a spacing of 19 bases between them. The CDR3 measures 16 amino acids from cysteine to phenylalanine. The CDR3 DNA has 48 bases and is translated from base 1. Reading the label with the study, this specimen's time point is: about 28 days (+/-7) after the second vaccine dose. AZD1222 recipients whose second dose came at about 4 weeks and those whose second dose came at about 12 weeks were combined into one group, since spike-specific TCR depth and breadth did not differ between the two schedules. Vaccinee samples came from UK trials COV001 and COV002, including a single-blind randomized controlled phase 2/3 trial of AZD1222 (ChAdOx1 nCoV-19) in healthy adults. For TCRbeta chain sequencing, PBMC samples were collected from trial participants at day 0 and at day 28 after the second dose.

Specimen: peripheral blood, collected 28 days after the second AZD1222 dose. This TCR was sampled from an adult who received the AZD1222 COVID-19 vaccine. The chain links TRBV3-1 (or the pseudogene TRBV3-2) with TRBJ1-2; the D gene cannot be resolved reliably. The CDR3 reads as follows: CASSQDSPPSMGGYTF. At the DNA level, the sequence is TGTGCCAGCAGCCAAGATAGTCCGCCTTCTATGGGAGGCTACACCTTC.